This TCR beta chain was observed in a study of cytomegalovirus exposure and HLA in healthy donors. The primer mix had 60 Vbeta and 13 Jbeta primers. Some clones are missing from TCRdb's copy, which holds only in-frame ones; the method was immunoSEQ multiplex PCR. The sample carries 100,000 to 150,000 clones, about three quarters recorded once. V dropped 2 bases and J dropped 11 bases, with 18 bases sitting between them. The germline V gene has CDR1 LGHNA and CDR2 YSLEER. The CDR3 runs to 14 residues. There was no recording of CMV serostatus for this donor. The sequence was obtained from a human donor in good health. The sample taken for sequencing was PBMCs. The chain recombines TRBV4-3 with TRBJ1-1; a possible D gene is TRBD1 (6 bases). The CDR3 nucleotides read TGCGCCAGCAGCCAATTTTTGGGGGCCACCGAGGCTTTCTTT. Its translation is CASSQFLGATEAFF.